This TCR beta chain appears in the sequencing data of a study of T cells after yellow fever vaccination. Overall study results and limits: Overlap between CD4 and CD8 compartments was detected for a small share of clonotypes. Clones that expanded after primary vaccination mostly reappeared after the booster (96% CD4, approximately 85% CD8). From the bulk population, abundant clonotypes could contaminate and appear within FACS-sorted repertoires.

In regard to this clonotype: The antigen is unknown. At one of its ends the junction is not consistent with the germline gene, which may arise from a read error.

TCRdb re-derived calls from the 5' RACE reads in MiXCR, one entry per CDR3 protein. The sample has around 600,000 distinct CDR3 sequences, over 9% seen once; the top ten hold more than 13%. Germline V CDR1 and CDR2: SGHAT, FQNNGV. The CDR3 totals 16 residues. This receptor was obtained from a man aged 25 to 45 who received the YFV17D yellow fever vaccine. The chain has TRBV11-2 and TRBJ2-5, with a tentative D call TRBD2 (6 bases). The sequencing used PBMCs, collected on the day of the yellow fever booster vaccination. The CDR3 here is CTSSPLAGSVLETQYF. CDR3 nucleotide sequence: TGTACCAGCAGCCCCCTCGCGGGGTCAGTTCTTGAGACCCAGTACTTC.